Here is one T cell receptor beta chain with its context. These data are taken from a study of regulatory T cells in long-lasting Graves disease. After removal of 1 base from V and 1 base from J, the junction contained 4 bases not matched to a gene. The CDR3 covers 17 residues. CDR1 is PRHDT and CDR2 is FYEKMQ in the germline V gene (reference sequence). Combining iRepertoire HTBI primers with Arm-PCR of CDR3 regions, the authors built TCR beta libraries. TCRdb re-derived calls from the multiplex PCR reads in MiXCR, one entry per CDR3 protein. Here the sample spans 450,000 to 600,000 distinct CDR3 sequences, about 13% being singletons. The time point here: newly diagnosed GD, antithyroid drugs for less than 3 months. Extracted PBMC RNA gave rise to the TCR library. These records were also assigned to another study, of T cells in Graves' hyperthyroidism and ophthalmopathy. That work states: Uncontrolled infections, other autoimmune diseases, pregnancy or lactation led to exclusion of patients.

This TCR came from a man aged 25-45 years with Graves disease. The rearrangement uses TRBV13 and TRBJ2-1; 10 positions match TRBD2. The sample here was peripheral blood mononuclear cells (PBMCs), taken at new diagnosis, from a patient treated with antithyroid drugs. The CDR3 bases are TGTGCCAGCAGCTTAGTACTAGCGGGAACTTCCTACAATGAGCAGTTCTTC. Translation: CASSLVLAGTSYNEQFF. Drawing the rest from reference TRBV13 and TRBJ2-1, the complete variable domain is AAGVIQSPRHLIKEKRETATLKCYPIPRHDTVYWYQQGPGQDPQFLISFYEKMQSDKGSIPDRFSAQQFSDYHSELNMSSLELGDSALYFCASSLVLAGTSYNEQFFGPGTRLTVL.